The entry below gives a single TCR beta chain sequence along with its context. Its matching antigen is unknown. Pooled in the analysis were second doses at about 4 or about 12 weeks. The data derive from a study of T cell responses to AZD1222 COVID-19 vaccine. The germline V gene encodes CDR1 MNHEY and CDR2 SVGAGI. The CDR3 has 13 residues. V lost 7 bases and J 7 bases, leaving 17 bases between the germline ends. Some clones are missing from TCRdb's copy, which holds only in-frame ones; the method was immunoSEQ multiplex PCR. There are about 200,000 clones in the sample; roughly 92% occur only once, and about 1% lies in the top ten. General study findings and limits: At baseline, seropositivity was found in only five or six AZD1222 recipients. The donors showed a predominance of white British ancestry and of females, with possible underestimation of clonal diversity.

The TCR comes from an adult who received the AZD1222 COVID-19 vaccine. The V and J genes are TRBV6-5 and TRBJ2-7, with a tentative D call TRBD1 (5 bases). The material was peripheral blood, obtained 28 days after the second AZD1222 dose. For the CDR3, the DNA is TGTGCCAGCACCCCAGGGTTGGAGAGAGAGCAGTACTTC. Its translation is CASTPGLEREQYF.